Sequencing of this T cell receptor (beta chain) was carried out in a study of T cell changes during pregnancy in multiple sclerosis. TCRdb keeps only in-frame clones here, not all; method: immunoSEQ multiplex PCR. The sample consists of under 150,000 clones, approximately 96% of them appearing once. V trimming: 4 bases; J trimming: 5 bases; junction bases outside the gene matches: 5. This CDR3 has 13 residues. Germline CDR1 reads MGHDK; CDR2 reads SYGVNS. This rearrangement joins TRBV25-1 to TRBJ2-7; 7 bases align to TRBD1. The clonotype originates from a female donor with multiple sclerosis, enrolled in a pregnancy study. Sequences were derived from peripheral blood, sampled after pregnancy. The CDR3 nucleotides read TGTGCCAGCAGTGGGCGACAGGGCCACGAGCAGTACTTC. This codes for CASSGRQGHEQYF.